The 3 T cell receptor beta chains below all came from one sample that was sequenced in a study of beta chain features in type 1 diabetes. Notes on the study in general: Researchers report that Type 1 diabetes patients had moderately but significantly shorter TCRB CDR3s across all four CD4+ subsets.

Which antigens these TCRs recognize remains unknown. As every portion of the isolated RNA was reverse transcribed, the sequencing read expressed TCRB transcripts. The assay was immunoSEQ multiplex PCR, and TCRdb's table has in-frame clones only and misses some. The sample records hundreds of thousands of clones, about an eighth being singletons. Sequenced input: naive CD4+ T cells from blood. The receptors originated from a man between 18 and 29 years old with type 1 diabetes.

This clone was counted a few times. CDR3 amino acids: CAWSVIPDYGYTF. The DNA for the CDR3 is TGTGCCTGGAGTGTGATCCCGGACTATGGCTACACCTTC. The chain uses TRBV30 and TRBJ1-2; no clear D. Germline lookup yields CDR1 GTSNPN and CDR2 SVGIG (reference sequence). This CDR3 comprises 13 residues. V shed 0 bases and J shed 3 bases, with 8 bases lying between them. The entire variable domain, with the rest obtained from reference TRBV30 and TRBJ1-2, is as follows: SQTIHQWPATLVQPVGSPLSLECTVEGTSNPNLYWYRQAAGRGLQLLFYSVGIGQISSEVPQNLSASRPQDRQFILSSKKLLLSDSGFYLCAWSVIPDYGYTFGSGTRLTVV.

A few counts support this clone. In the same sample, other DNA sequences code for this CDR3. The CDR3 loop reads CSAPLNTEAFF. The CDR3 DNA is TGCAGTGCCCCTTTAAACACTGAAGCTTTCTTT. The gene calls are TRBV20-1 and TRBJ1-1; D gene unclear. The CDR3 has 11 residues. Trimming took off 6 bases at V and 2 bases at J, with 7 bases between the two ends. CDR1 DFQATT and CDR2 SNEGSKA come from the germline V gene (reference sequence).

The chain combines TRBV7-9 with TRBJ1-1; TRBD1 matches 8 bases. Germline V lookup: CDR1 SEHNR, CDR2 FQNEAQ (reference sequence). The CDR3 has 15 residues. Losses at the gene ends were 2 bases for V and 0 bases for J; bases not matched to a gene: 2. The CDR3 sequence: CASSLPGGLNTEAFF. CDR3 nucleotide sequence: TGTGCCAGCAGCTTACCAGGGGGCCTGAACACTGAAGCTTTCTTT.